This is a list of T cell receptor beta chains from one sample in a study of blood T cell repertoires in COVID-19. Libraries were prepared by immunoSEQ multiplex PCR; TCRdb keeps only in-frame clonotypes and omits some of them. The profile shows about 130,000 clones, around 81% of them singletons. The specimen was peripheral blood. The receptor set was obtained from a man in his forties with active or convalescent COVID-19. Both conserved end residues are part of each CDR3. Each record gives: J gene, clone size, V gene, D gene, CDR3 length, CDR3 protein, CDR3 DNA. D genes are given only for firm matches. Clone sizes are given selectively: once, few, many, or a class where the clone is expanded.

>TRBJ2-7|few|TRBV1|NA|15
CTSSPRGTGANEQYF
TGCACCAGCAGCCCCCGAGGGACAGGGGCAAATGAGCAGTACTTC
>TRBJ2-1|many|TRBV18|NA|15
CASSPAGYSYNEQFF
TGTGCCAGCTCACCTGCGGGCTACTCCTACAATGAGCAGTTCTTC
>TRBJ2-3|NA|TRBV27|TRBD2|14
CASSPAGGPDTQYF
TGTGCCAGCAGCCCAGCGGGGGGGCCAGATACGCAGTATTTT
>TRBJ2-3|NA|TRBV7-2|TRBD2|16
CASSLVGGGAPDTQYF
TGTGCCAGCAGCTTAGTCGGCGGGGGGGCCCCAGATACGCAGTATTTT
>TRBJ1-1|NA|TRBV5-1|NA|15
CASSFSPGQGTEAFF
TGCGCCAGCAGCTTCTCACCCGGCCAGGGCACTGAAGCTTTCTTT
>TRBJ2-1|NA|TRBV2|TRBD2|15
CASRSTSGGANEQFF
TGTGCCAGCAGGTCCACTAGCGGGGGGGCAAATGAGCAGTTCTTC
>TRBJ2-1|once|TRBV4-1|TRBD2|17
CASSQLTSGSGYNEQFF
TGCGCCAGCAGCCAGTTGACTAGCGGGTCGGGCTATAATGAGCAGTTCTTC
>TRBJ1-6|NA|TRBV19|NA|16
CASTPKRGSYNSPLHF
TGTGCCAGTACCCCCAAACGAGGCTCCTATAATTCACCCCTCCACTTT
>TRBJ1-4|NA|TRBV3-1/TRBV3-2|NA|18
CASSQDRRTAATNEKLFF
TGTGCCAGCAGCCAAGATCGACGGACAGCCGCAACTAATGAAAAACTGTTTTTT
>TRBJ1-3|NA|TRBV7-2|NA|15
CASSLAAGIGNTIYF
TGTGCCAGCAGCTTAGCGGCAGGGATAGGAAACACCATATATTTT
>TRBJ1-6|NA|TRBV4-1|TRBD1|15
CASSQGDRGNSPLHF
TGCGCCAGCAGCCAAGGGGACAGGGGGAATTCACCCCTCCACTTT
>TRBJ2-7|once|TRBV11-1|TRBD1|15
CASRTDRAFSYEQYF
TGTGCCAGCAGGACCGACAGGGCCTTTTCCTACGAGCAGTACTTC
>TRBJ2-4|NA|TRBV19|NA|11
CASSVRNIQYF
TGTGCCAGTAGTGTGAGAAACATTCAGTACTTC
>TRBJ1-5|NA|TRBV6-2/TRBV6-3|TRBD1|19
CASSYPEGQGGFSNQPQHF
TGTGCCAGCAGTTACCCTGAGGGACAGGGGGGCTTTAGCAATCAGCCCCAGCATTTT
>TRBJ1-4|NA|TRBV6-5|NA|15
CASSPRGAGNEKLFF
TGTGCCAGCAGTCCCCGGGGAGCCGGTAATGAAAAACTGTTTTTT
>TRBJ2-1|NA|TRBV18|TRBD2|14
CASLTSGGFNEQFF
TGTGCCAGCCTTACCTCGGGGGGTTTCAATGAGCAGTTCTTC
>TRBJ2-7|few|TRBV18|NA|12
CASSRELGEQYF
TGTGCCAGCTCACGGGAGCTAGGCGAGCAGTACTTC
>TRBJ2-5|many|TRBV9|NA|14
CASSPSTSQETQYF
TGTGCCAGCAGCCCTTCGACTAGCCAAGAGACCCAGTACTTC
>TRBJ2-2|many|TRBV4-3|NA|14
CASRRDLDTGELFF
TGCGCCAGCCGACGGGACTTGGACACCGGGGAGCTGTTTTTT
>TRBJ1-1|medium-sized|TRBV6-1|NA|13
CASSEAGGTEAFF
TGTGCCAGCAGTGAAGCGGGGGGGACTGAAGCTTTCTTT
>TRBJ2-5|NA|TRBV10-2|TRBD2|15
CASRGTSGGQETQYF
TGCGCCAGCAGGGGGACTAGCGGGGGGCAAGAGACCCAGTACTTC
>TRBJ2-1|NA|TRBV29-1|NA|12
CSPGSPYNEQFF
TGCAGCCCCGGTAGTCCCTACAATGAGCAGTTCTTC
>TRBJ2-2|NA|TRBV4-2|TRBD2|20
CASSQAKGLAGGGNTGELFF
TGTGCCAGCAGCCAGGCTAAAGGACTAGCGGGGGGAGGGAACACCGGGGAGCTGTTTTTT